These 17 T cell receptor beta chains came from one sample sequenced in a study of regulatory T cells in long-lasting Graves disease. Stated time point: persistent/refractory GD, antithyroid drugs over 5 years with positive TRAb. Following extraction of RNA from PBMCs, that RNA was used to make the TCR library. For TCR beta, libraries came from iRepertoire HTBI primers and Arm-PCR of CDR3 regions. TCRdb processed the multiplex PCR reads anew with MiXCR; each CDR3 protein has one entry. The sample has 300,000 to 350,000 distinct CDR3 sequences; roughly a fifth are singletons. Source: peripheral blood mononuclear cells (PBMCs), taken when the disease was refractory, from a patient treated with antithyroid drugs. The source is a female donor with Graves disease.

This clonotype was counted ten times or more. The V gene is TRBV28, the J gene TRBJ2-7; D may correspond to TRBD1 or TRBD2 (5 bases each). This CDR3 is built from 13 residues. V was trimmed by 9 bases and J by 9 bases, leaving 21 bases between them. CDR1 is MDHEN and CDR2 is SYDVKM in the germline V gene. CDR3 bases: TGTGCCAGTCGATGGGGGAGAGGGGAGCGGCAGTACTTC. Its protein product is CASRWGRGERQYF. Drawing the rest from reference TRBV28 and TRBJ2-7, the complete variable domain is DVKVTQSSRYLVKRTGEKVFLECVQDMDHENMFWYRQDPGLGLRLIYFSYDVKMKEKGDIPEGYSVSREKKERFSLILESASTNQTSMYLCASRWGRGERQYFGPGTRLTVT.

The CDR3 region is CSARDYPGSSSPLHF. CDR3 bases: TGCAGTGCTAGAGATTACCCAGGGAGCAGTTCACCCCTCCACTTT. The chain uses TRBV20-1 and TRBJ1-6; a weak D match, TRBD1 (5 bases). Germline-derived CDR1 and CDR2 are DFQATT and SNEGSKA (reference sequence). The CDR3 is 15 residues long. V was cut by 0 bases and J by 9 bases, with 15 bases left in between.

As regards this clonotype: A single base separates this from a much larger clone, so it may be a read error. The final CDR3 position lacks the conserved phenylalanine or tryptophan, pointing to a likely read error. The chain combines TRBV6-9 with TRBJ1-5; TRBD1 agrees at 7 bases. In germline, CDR1 is MNHGY, CDR2 SVAAGI. The CDR3 has 14 residues. J was trimmed by 6 bases and V by 2 bases; bases with no gene match: 4. The CDR3 DNA is TGTGCCAGCAGTTATATCCAGGGGGTTCAGCCCCAGCATTAT. Its translation is CASSYIQGVQPQHY.

This clonotype was seen at least ten times. V is TRBV2 and J is TRBJ2-5; D is unclear. The CDR3 has 12 residues. CDR1 is SNHLY, CDR2 FYNNEI, per germline. V was pared by 11 bases and J by 8 bases, with 18 bases between. In DNA form, the CDR3 reads TGTGCCTGCGCGGAATCTCGCCTAACCCAGTACTTC. It codes for CACAESRLTQYF.

This clonotype was recorded a few times. The V and J genes are TRBV6-5 and TRBJ1-5; D unclear. The CDR3 is 14 amino acids. V lost 2 bases to trimming and J lost 0 bases, with 5 bases between them. CDR1 is MNHEY and CDR2 is SVGAGI in the germline V gene. The CDR3 region has the DNA TGTGCCAGCAGTTACACCTATAGCAATCAGCCCCAGCATTTT. This translates into CASSYTYSNQPQHF.

CDR3 residues: CASSLRGRYNEQFF. The DNA of the CDR3 is TGTGCCAGCAGTCTCCGCGGACGTTACAATGAGCAGTTCTTC. This chain uses TRBV12-3 or TRBV12-4 with TRBJ2-1; D not certain. The length of the CDR3 is 14 residues. The germline V and J ends were trimmed by 5 bases and 4 bases, with 12 bases remaining between them.

This clonotype was counted many times. The chain is built from TRBV28 and TRBJ2-5; the D gene is possibly TRBD1 (5 bases). Trimming cost V 3 bases and J 5 bases, with 16 bases left between them. This CDR3 has 15 amino acids. Germline loops: CDR1 MDHEN, CDR2 SYDVKM. Written as DNA, the CDR3 is TGTGCCAGCAGTTTCAGGGCAGACGGGTGGGAGACCCAGTACTTC. Residues: CASSFRADGWETQYF.

The chain joins TRBV5-5 to TRBJ1-2; 7 bases are shared with TRBD1. CDR1 is SGHKS, CDR2 YYEKEE, per germline (reference sequence). V was clipped by 10 bases and J by 9 bases; unmatched bases: 18. The CDR3 totals 14 residues. The CDR3 spells CAGTIGTGQARYTF. CDR3 nucleotides: TGTGCCGGCACTATAGGGACCGGACAGGCCCGCTACACCTTC.

A word on this clonotype: This may be a read error, as it is one base from a much larger clone. V is TRBV28 and J is TRBJ1-1; no firm D call. This CDR3 comprises 12 residues. Germline V gene lookup returns CDR1 MDHEN and CDR2 SYDVKM. The CDR3: CACSLSWAEAFF. The CDR3 DNA sequence: TGTGCCTGCAGTTTATCGTGGGCTGAAGCTTTCTTT.

The chain couples TRBV6-5 to TRBJ1-6; D unresolved. The germline gives CDR1 MNHEY, CDR2 SVGAGI. The germline V and J ends were trimmed by 2 bases and 3 bases, with 8 bases remaining between them. This CDR3 is 15 amino acids long. The CDR3 bases are TGTGCCAGCAGTTACGGGCAGATCTATAATTCACCCCTCCACTTT. This sequence encodes CASSYGQIYNSPLHF.

This clonotype was detected many times. This sequence joins TRBV12-3 or TRBV12-4 and TRBJ1-2; the D is unclear. The CDR3 loop spans 13 amino acids. V was shortened by 3 bases and J by 8 bases, with 13 bases between the two germline ends. This chain's CDR3 is CASSFPFPGGYTF. The DNA for the CDR3 is TGTGCCAGCAGTTTTCCATTCCCAGGAGGCTACACCTTC.

The chain employs TRBV5-1 and TRBJ1-6; weak D call: TRBD1 (5 bases). Germline V lookup: CDR1 SGHRS, CDR2 YFSETQ. Trimming pared 0 bases from V and 9 bases from J, leaving 13 bases between. The length of the CDR3 is 15 residues. The CDR3 nucleotides read TGCGCCAGCAGCTTGGCTTACGGGGGTATTTCACCCCTCCACTTT. The encoded protein is CASSLAYGGISPLHF.

This clonotype appeared a few times. The rearrangement uses TRBV20-1 and TRBJ2-1; 8 bases map to TRBD1. Germline CDR1 DFQATT, CDR2 SNEGSKA (reference sequence). Trimming removed 3 bases from V and 2 bases from J; junction bases left unmatched: 3. This CDR3 spans 14 amino acids. The CDR3 loop reads CSASDRGTYNEQFF. CDR3 sequence (DNA): TGCAGTGCTAGTGACAGGGGCACCTACAATGAGCAGTTCTTC.

The gene calls are TRBV18 and TRBJ2-7; tentatively, D is TRBD2 (6 bases). The CDR3 sequence is 15 residues long. Looked up from germline, CDR1 is KGHSH and CDR2 is LQKENI. Trimming stripped 3 bases from V and 6 bases from J, with 18 bases between. CDR3 nucleotides: TGTGCCAGCTCACCTAATAGCGGCGGCGTCGGCGAGCAGTACTTC. It encodes CASSPNSGGVGEQYF.

The genes are TRBV27 and TRBJ2-4; 7 positions match TRBD1. The CDR3 runs 17 residues. J was trimmed by 10 bases and V by 6 bases; bases with no gene match: 21. The germline gives CDR1 MNHEY, CDR2 SMNVEV (reference sequence). CDR3 DNA sequence: TGTGCCAGCAGATCCCGCCCCATGAGCAGGGGGTATAGAATTCAGTACTTC. Translated: CASRSRPMSRGYRIQYF.

This clonotype was found many times. The chain employs TRBV20-1 and TRBJ1-6; D is unresolved. The CDR3 covers 15 residues. V lost 0 bases and J 7 bases, leaving 13 bases between the germline ends. The germline gives CDR1 DFQATT, CDR2 SNEGSKA (reference sequence). The CDR3 DNA reads TGCAGTGCTAGAGATAGAGGCACCAAGAATTCACCCCTCCACTTT. This translates into CSARDRGTKNSPLHF.

Points on this clonotype: The junction departs from the called germline gene at one end, perhaps through a read error. CDR3 residues: CASSIAELVLAKNIQYF. CDR3 nucleotides: TGTGCCAGCAGCATAGCGGAGTTGGTTCTAGCCAAAAACATTCAGTACTTC. The chain uses TRBV7-9 and TRBJ2-4; D perhaps matches TRBD2 (6 bases). Germline values: CDR1 SEHNR, CDR2 FQNEAQ (reference sequence). This CDR3 is built from 17 residues. The full variable domain, its missing parts supplied by reference TRBV7-9 and TRBJ2-4, is DTGVSQNPRHKITKRGQNVTFRCDPISEHNRLYWYRQTLGQGPEFLTYFQNEAQLEKSRLLSDRFSAERPKGSFSTLEIQRTEQGDSAMYLCASSIAELVLAKNIQYFGAGTRLSVL.